This passage covers 2 T cell receptor beta chains from one sample sequenced in a study of human T cells and chemical hapten exposure. This sample's time point: pre-sensitization, week 0. The treatment here: therapeutic diphenylcyclopropenone sensitization with weekly scalp DPC. TCRdb reanalysed the RACE reads using MiXCR and keeps one entry per CDR3 protein. The sample lists about 350,000 distinct CDR3 sequences, around 5.5% occurring once. This material consisted of whole blood, taken in connection with sensitization to the hapten diphenylcyclopropenone (DPC). The source is a woman aged 18-30 years with alopecia areata. Some clones in this sample may be carry-over from other donors' samples.

The V and J genes are TRBV10-3 and TRBJ2-3, with a weak D call TRBD1 (6 bases). This CDR3 has 14 residues. The germline V gene has CDR1 ENHRY and CDR2 SYGVKD. V dropped 3 bases and J dropped 8 bases, with 15 bases sitting between them. This CDR3 reads CAISDSTQGATQYF. The CDR3 DNA reads as TGTGCCATCAGTGATTCAACACAGGGAGCTACGCAGTATTTT.

This clonotype was detected ten times or more. The chain carries TRBV5-1 and TRBJ1-1; D not certain. Between the trimmed V and J ends, which lost 4 bases and 0 bases, there was a span of 10 bases. Germline V gene data show CDR1 as SGHRS and CDR2 as YFSETQ. This CDR3 has 14 amino acids. DNA for the CDR3: TGCGCCAGCAGCCTACGGGCTCTGAACACTGAAGCTTTCTTT. Encoded protein: CASSLRALNTEAFF.